This paragraph covers one T cell receptor beta chain sequence. Its antigen is unknown. This entry is derived from a study of graft-versus-host responses after intestinal transplantation. Study results and limitations: Allografts of one patient group, those with graft-donor T cell macrochimerism, had high graft-versus-host to host-versus-graft clonal ratios.

After removal of 2 bases from V and 0 bases from J, the junction contained 4 bases not matched to a gene. Germline values: CDR1 LNHDA, CDR2 SQIVND (reference sequence). The CDR3 is 16 amino acids. Assay: immunoSEQ multiplex PCR; the TCRdb copy retains only in-frame clones and omits some. Of some 130,000 clones listed, approximately 92% are singletons. The genes are TRBV19 and TRBJ2-3; TRBD2 matches 8 bases. Sequenced here: unstimulated CD4+ T cells sorted from spleen or lymph node cells, sampled before intestinal transplant. This receptor was obtained from a human donor who received an intestinal transplant. The CDR3 DNA reads as TGTGCCAGTAGTATACAGGGCGGGGGGAGCACAGATACGCAGTATTTT. It codes for CASSIQGGGSTDTQYF.